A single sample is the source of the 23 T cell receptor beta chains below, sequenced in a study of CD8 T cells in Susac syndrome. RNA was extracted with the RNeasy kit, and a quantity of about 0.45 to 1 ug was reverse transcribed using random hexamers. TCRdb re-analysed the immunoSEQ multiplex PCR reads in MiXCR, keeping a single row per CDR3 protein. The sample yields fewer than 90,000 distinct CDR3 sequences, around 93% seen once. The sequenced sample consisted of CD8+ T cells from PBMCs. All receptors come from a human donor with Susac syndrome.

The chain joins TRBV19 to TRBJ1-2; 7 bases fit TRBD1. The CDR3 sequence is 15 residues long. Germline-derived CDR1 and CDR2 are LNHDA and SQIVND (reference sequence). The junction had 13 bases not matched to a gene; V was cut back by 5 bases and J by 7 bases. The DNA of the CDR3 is TGTGCCAGTAGTTTGAAGGAGAGGGGGCTCTCTGGCTACACCTTC. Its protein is CASSLKERGLSGYTF. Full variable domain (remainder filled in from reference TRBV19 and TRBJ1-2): DGGITQSPKYLFRKEGQNVTLSCEQNLNHDAMYWYRQDPGQGLRLIYYSQIVNDFQKGDIAEGYSVSREKKESFPLTVTSAQKNPTAFYLCASSLKERGLSGYTFGSGTRLTVV.

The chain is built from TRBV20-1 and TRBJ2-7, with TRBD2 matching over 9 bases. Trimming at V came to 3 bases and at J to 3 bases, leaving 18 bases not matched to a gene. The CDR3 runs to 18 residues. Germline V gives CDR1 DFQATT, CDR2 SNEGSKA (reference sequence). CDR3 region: CSASGKVLAGDSGYEQYF. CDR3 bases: TGCAGTGCTAGTGGTAAGGTCTTAGCGGGAGACTCGGGCTACGAGCAGTACTTC.

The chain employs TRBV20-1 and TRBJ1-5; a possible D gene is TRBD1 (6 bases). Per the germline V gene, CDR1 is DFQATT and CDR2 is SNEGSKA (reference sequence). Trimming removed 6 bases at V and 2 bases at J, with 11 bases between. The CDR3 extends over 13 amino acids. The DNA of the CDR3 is TGCAGTGCCCGACGACAGGGCAATCAGCCCCAGCATTTT. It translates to CSARRQGNQPQHF.

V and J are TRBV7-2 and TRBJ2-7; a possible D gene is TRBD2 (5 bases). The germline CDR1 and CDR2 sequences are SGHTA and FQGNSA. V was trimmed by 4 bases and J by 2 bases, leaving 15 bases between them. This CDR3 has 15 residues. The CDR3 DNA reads TGTGCCAGCAGCTCACCCCCTACCGGGACCTACGAGCAGTACTTC. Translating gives CASSSPPTGTYEQYF. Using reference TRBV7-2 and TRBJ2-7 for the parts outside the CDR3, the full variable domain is GAGVSQSPSNKVTEKGKDVELRCDPISGHTALYWYRQSLGQGLEFLIYFQGNSAPDKSGLPSDRFSAERTGGSVSTLTIQRTQQEDSAVYLCASSSPPTGTYEQYFGPGTRLTVT.

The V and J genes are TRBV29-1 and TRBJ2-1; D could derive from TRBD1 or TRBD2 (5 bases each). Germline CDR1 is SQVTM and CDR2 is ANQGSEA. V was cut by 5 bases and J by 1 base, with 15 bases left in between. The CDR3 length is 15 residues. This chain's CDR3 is CSVTPRDPSYNEQFF. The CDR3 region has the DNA TGCAGCGTTACCCCTAGGGACCCTTCCTACAATGAGCAGTTCTTC.

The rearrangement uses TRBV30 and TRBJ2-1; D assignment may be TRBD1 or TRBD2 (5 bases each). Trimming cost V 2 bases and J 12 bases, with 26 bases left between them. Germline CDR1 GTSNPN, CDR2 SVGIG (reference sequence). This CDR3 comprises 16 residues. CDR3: CAWSLPTGTPGIGQFF. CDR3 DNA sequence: TGTGCCTGGAGTCTACCGACCGGGACGCCGGGGATTGGGCAGTTCTTC.

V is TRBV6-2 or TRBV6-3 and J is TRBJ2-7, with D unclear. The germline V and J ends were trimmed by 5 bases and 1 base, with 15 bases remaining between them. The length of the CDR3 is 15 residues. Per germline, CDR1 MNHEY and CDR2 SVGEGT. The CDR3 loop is CASSPVTWGSYEQYF. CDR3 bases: TGTGCCAGCAGTCCAGTGACTTGGGGATCCTACGAGCAGTACTTC.

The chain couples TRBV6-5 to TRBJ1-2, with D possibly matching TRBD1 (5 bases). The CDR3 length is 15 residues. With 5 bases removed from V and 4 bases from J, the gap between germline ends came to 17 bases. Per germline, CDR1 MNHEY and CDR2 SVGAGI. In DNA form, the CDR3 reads TGTGCCAGCAGTGGGACGGGCAAGGGGCTCTATGGCTACACCTTC. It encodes CASSGTGKGLYGYTF.

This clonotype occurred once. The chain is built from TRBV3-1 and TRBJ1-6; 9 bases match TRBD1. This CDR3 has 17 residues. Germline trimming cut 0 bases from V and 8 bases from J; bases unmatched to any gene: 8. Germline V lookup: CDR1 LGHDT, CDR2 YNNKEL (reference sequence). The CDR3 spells CASSQEGGQGFDSPLHF. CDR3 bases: TGTGCCAGCAGCCAAGAAGGGGGACAGGGTTTCGATTCACCCCTCCACTTT.

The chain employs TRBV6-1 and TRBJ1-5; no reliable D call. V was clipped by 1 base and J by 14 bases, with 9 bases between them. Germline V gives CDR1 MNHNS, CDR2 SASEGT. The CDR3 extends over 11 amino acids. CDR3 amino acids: CASSEDIPKHF. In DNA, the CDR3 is TGTGCCAGCAGTGAAGACATTCCGAAGCATTTT.

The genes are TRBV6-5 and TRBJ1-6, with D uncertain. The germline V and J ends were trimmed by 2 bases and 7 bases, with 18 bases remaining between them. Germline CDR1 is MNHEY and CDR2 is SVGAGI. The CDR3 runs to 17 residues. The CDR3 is CASSYDFAGAANSPLHF. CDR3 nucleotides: TGTGCCAGCAGTTACGATTTTGCGGGCGCCGCCAATTCACCCCTCCACTTT.

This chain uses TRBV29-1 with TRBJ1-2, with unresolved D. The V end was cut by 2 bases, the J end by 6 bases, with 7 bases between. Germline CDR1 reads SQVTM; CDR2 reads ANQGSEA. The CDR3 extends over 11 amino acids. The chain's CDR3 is CSVELRDGYTF. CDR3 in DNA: TGCAGCGTTGAACTGAGGGATGGCTACACCTTC.

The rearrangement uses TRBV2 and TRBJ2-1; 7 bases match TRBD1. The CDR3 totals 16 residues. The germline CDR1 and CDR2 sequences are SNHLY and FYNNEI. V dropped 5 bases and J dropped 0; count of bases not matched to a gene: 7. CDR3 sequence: CASSRVGQSSYNEQFF. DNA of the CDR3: TGTGCCAGCAGTAGGGTGGGACAGAGCTCCTACAATGAGCAGTTCTTC.

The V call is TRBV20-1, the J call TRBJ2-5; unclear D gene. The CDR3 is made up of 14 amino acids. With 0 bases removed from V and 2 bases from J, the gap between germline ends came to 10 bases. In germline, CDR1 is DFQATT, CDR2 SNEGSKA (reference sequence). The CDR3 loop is CSARDLTGQETQYF. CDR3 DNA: TGCAGTGCTAGAGATCTGACTGGGCAAGAGACCCAGTACTTC.

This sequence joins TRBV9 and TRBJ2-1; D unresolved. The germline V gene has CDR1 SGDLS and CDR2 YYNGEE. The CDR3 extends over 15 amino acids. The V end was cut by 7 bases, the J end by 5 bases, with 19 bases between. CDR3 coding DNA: TGTGCCAGCGGTCCCCCTACCCGGCGGCACAATGAGCAGTTCTTC. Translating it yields CASGPPTRRHNEQFF.

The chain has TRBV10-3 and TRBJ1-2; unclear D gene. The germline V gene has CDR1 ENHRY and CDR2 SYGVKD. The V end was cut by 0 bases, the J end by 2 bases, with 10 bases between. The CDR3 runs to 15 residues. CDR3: CAISESQALNYGYTF. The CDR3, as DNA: TGTGCCATCAGTGAGTCTCAGGCCCTGAACTATGGCTACACCTTC.

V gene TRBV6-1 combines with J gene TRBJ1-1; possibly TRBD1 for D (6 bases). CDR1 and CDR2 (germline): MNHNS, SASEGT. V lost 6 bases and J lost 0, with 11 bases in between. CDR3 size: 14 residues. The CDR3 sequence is CASSPRGVNTEAFF. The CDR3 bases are TGTGCCAGCAGCCCGAGGGGGGTGAACACTGAAGCTTTCTTT.

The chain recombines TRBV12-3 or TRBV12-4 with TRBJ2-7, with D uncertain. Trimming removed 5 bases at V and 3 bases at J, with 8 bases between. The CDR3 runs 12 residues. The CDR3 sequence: CASSHTLYEQYF. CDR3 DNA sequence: TGTGCCAGCAGTCATACCCTCTACGAGCAGTACTTC.

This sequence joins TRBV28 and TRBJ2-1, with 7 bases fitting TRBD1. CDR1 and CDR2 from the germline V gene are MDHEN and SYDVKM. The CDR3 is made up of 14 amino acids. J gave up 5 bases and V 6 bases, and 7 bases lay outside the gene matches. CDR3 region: CASRTGTENNEQFF. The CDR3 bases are TGTGCCAGCAGGACCGGGACAGAAAACAATGAGCAGTTCTTC.

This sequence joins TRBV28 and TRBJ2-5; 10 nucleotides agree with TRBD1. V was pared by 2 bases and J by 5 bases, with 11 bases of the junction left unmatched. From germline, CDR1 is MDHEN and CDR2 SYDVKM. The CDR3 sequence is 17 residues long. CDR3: CASSLTSRTGGRETQYF. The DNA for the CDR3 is TGTGCCAGCAGTTTAACATCTAGGACAGGGGGGAGGGAGACCCAGTACTTC.

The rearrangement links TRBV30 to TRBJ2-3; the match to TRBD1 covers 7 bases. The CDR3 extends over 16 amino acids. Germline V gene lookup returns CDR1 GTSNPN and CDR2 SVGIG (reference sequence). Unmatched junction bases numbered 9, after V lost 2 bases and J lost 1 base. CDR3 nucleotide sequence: TGTGCCTGGAGTTCACGGACAGGTTTACGCACAGATACGCAGTATTTT. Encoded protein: CAWSSRTGLRTDTQYF.

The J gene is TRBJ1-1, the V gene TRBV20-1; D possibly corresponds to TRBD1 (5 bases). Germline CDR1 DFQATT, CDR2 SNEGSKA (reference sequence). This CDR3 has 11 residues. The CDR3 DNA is TGCAGCGGTATCAGGGACACTGAAGCTTTCTTT. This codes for CSGIRDTEAFF.

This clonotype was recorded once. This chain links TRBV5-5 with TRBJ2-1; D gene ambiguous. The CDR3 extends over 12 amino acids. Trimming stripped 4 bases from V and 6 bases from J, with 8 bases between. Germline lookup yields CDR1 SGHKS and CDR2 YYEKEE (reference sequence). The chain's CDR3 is CASSLLFNEQFF. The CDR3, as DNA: TGTGCCAGCAGCCTACTTTTCAATGAGCAGTTCTTC.